This TCR beta chain was profiled in a study of blood T cell repertoires in COVID-19. The wider study: The study drew acute and convalescent COVID-19 samples from the United States, Italy and Spain. The cDNA or gDNA used as material had been derived from T cells, B-cell-depleted T cells, or PBMCs.

The germline V and J ends were trimmed by 5 bases and 1 base, with 11 bases remaining between them. The CDR3 consists of 14 residues. In germline, CDR1 is KGHSH, CDR2 LQKENI. As handled by the study authors: Reference gene primers were amplified, and this amplification served to estimate nucleated cell counts. Measured with immunoSEQ multiplex PCR; TCRdb has only the in-frame clones, and not every one. V, J and clone size were drawn from that table, and D and trimming were deduced from the DNA. This table has about 90,000 clones, approximately 90% appearing once. The TCR was taken from a man aged 45-65 years with acute or convalescent COVID-19. The sample consisted of peripheral blood. V and J are TRBV18 and TRBJ1-1, with D possibly matching TRBD1 (6 bases). CDR3: CASSGGTANTEAFF. The CDR3 DNA reads TGTGCCAGCTCAGGGGGCACCGCGAACACTGAAGCTTTCTTT.